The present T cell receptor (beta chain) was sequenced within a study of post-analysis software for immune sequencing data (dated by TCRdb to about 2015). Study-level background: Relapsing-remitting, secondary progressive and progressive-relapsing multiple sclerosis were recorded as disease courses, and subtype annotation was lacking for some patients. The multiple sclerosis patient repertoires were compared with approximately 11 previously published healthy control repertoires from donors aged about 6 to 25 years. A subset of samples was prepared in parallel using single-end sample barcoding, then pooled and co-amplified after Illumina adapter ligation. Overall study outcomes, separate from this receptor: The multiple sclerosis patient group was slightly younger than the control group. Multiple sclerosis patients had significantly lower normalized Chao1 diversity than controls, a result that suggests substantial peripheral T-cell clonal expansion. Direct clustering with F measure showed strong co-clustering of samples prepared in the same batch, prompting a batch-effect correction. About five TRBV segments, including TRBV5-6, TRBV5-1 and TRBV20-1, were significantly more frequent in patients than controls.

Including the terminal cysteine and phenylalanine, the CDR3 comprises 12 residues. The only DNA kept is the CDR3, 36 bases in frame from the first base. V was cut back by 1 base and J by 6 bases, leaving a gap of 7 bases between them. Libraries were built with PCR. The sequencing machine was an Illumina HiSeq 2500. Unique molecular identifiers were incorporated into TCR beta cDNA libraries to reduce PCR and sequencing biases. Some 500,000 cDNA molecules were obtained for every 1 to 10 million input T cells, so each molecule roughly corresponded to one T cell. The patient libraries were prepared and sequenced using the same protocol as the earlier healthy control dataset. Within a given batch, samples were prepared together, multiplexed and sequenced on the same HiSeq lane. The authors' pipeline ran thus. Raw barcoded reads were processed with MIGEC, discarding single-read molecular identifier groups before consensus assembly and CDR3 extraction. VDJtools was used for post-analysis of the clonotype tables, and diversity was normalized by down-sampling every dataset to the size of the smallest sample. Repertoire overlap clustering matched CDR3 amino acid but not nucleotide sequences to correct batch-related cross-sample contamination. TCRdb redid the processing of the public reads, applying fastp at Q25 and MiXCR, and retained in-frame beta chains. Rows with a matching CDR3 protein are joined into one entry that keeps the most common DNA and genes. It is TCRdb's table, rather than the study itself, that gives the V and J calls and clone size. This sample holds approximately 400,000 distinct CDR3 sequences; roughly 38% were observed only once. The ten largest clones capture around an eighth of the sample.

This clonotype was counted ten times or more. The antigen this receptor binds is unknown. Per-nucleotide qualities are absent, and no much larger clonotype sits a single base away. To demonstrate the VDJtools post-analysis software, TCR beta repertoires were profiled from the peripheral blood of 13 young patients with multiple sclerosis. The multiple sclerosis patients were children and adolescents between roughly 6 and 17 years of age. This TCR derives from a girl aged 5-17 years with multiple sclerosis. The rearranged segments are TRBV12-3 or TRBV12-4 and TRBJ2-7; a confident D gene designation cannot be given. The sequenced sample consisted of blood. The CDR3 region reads CASSLGRGEQYF. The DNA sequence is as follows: TGTGCCAGCAGTTTAGGGCGAGGCGAGCAGTACTTC.